This T cell receptor beta chain was profiled in a study of T cells in Graves' hyperthyroidism and ophthalmopathy. Whole-study results and caveats: Also found in blood were most expanded thyroid clonotypes above 0.001.

Uncontrolled infection, other autoimmune disease, pregnancy or lactation barred patients from enrollment. This CDR3 is built from 13 residues. The V gene's germline CDR1 is MNHEY and CDR2 SMNVEV (reference sequence). Amplification of TCR beta CDR3 regions was performed using RNA transcripts as template. Researchers ran a first-round RT-PCR on the TCR CDR3 using the HTBI primer set. MiXCR, applied by TCRdb to the multiplex PCR reads, yields one record per CDR3 protein. The data contain under 350,000 distinct CDR3 sequences, about 17% of them singletons. Concerning this clonotype: Antigen: not known. Germline is not matched at one junction end, which may reflect a read error.

The origin of this receptor is a woman in her sixties or seventies with Graves' ophthalmopathy. The chain recombines TRBV27 with TRBJ1-5, with D possibly matching TRBD1 (6 bases). The sample taken for sequencing was blood. CDR3 in amino acids: CVSSQRTVEPQHF. CDR3 sequence (DNA): TGTGTCAGCAGCCAAAGGACAGTGGAGCCCCAGCATTTT.